This is a list of T cell receptor beta chains from one sample in a study of blood T cell repertoires in COVID-19. Some clones are missing from TCRdb's copy, which holds only in-frame ones; the method was immunoSEQ multiplex PCR. Here the sample spans roughly 68,000 clones, roughly 80% being singletons. Material for sequencing was peripheral blood. Receptors originate from a man aged 45-65 years with active COVID-19. Both conserved end residues are part of each CDR3. Each record gives: CDR3 DNA, CDR3 protein, D gene, J gene, V gene, clone size. The D gene is left open where the match is weak. Rows give clone size only sometimes, using once, few, many, or a class for an expanded clone.

TGCGCCAGCAGCTTGCAGGGGGCCGATGGCTACACCTTC | CASSLQGADGYTF | TRBD1 | TRBJ1-2 | TRBV5-1 | once
TGTGCCAGCGAGCCATACAATGAGCAGTTCTTC | CASEPYNEQFF | - | TRBJ2-1 | TRBV2 | few
TGTGCCAGTAGTATAGGAGGGGGCGTTGGCTACACCTTC | CASSIGGGVGYTF | TRBD1 | TRBJ1-2 | TRBV19 | few
TGTGCCAGCTCACCCCAGGGAACCGGGGAGCTGTTTTTT | CASSPQGTGELFF | - | TRBJ2-2 | TRBV18 | -
TGTGCCAGCAGTTTAGCAGGGTCTGGAAACACCATATATTTT | CASSLAGSGNTIYF | - | TRBJ1-3 | TRBV27 | -
TGTGCCAGCAGACTCGGGACTAGCGGGGGGACCCCAAGAGAGACCCAGTACTTC | CASRLGTSGGTPRETQYF | TRBD2 | TRBJ2-5 | TRBV11-2 | -
TGTGCCAGCAGTTTTGGGAGAAACACTGAAGCTTTCTTT | CASSFGRNTEAFF | - | TRBJ1-1 | TRBV12-3/TRBV12-4 | once
TGTGCCAGTAGTATCGGACAACTTCACTACTATGGCTACACCTTC | CASSIGQLHYYGYTF | - | TRBJ1-2 | TRBV19 | few
TGTGCCAGCAGTTTATCCCGGACAGAGAACACTGAAGCTTTCTTT | CASSLSRTENTEAFF | - | TRBJ1-1 | TRBV27 | -
TGTGCCAGCAGCCCCAAGACAGGGCTGAGGACAGATACGCAGTATTTT | CASSPKTGLRTDTQYF | TRBD1 | TRBJ2-3 | TRBV7-9 | -
TGTGCCAGCAGCTTAGGGACAGGGGTACGAGAGACCCAGTACTTC | CASSLGTGVRETQYF | TRBD1 | TRBJ2-5 | TRBV7-9 | -
TGTGCCAGCAGATCAGGGTCTTCTGACTATGGCTACACCTTC | CASRSGSSDYGYTF | - | TRBJ1-2 | TRBV5-5 | -
TGTGCCATCAGTGAGTCGCGGGAGAGTTGGGGTGAGCAGTTCTTC | CAISESRESWGEQFF | TRBD2 | TRBJ2-1 | TRBV10-3 | -
TGCGCCAGCAGCCAAGATAGCGGACCAGAATACGAGCAGTACTTC | CASSQDSGPEYEQYF | - | TRBJ2-7 | TRBV4-1 | -
TGTGCCAGCTCCGAATCCGGGACAGGGAATGAAAAACTGTTTTTT | CASSESGTGNEKLFF | TRBD1 | TRBJ1-4 | TRBV2 | many
TGCAGCGTTGGGCGAACAGGGAGAAAGACCCAGTACTTC | CSVGRTGRKTQYF | - | TRBJ2-5 | TRBV29-1 | -
TGTGCCAGCAGTTACGGCCAGTCAGGACTGCAGTTCTTC | CASSYGQSGLQFF | - | TRBJ2-1 | TRBV6-5 | -
TGTGCCAGTCGGGACAGGGGGCGGCCAGATACGCAGTATTTT | CASRDRGRPDTQYF | TRBD1 | TRBJ2-3 | TRBV19 | -
TGCAGCGTTTCCCCCGCCGACAAAATCTATGGCTACACCTTC | CSVSPADKIYGYTF | - | TRBJ1-2 | TRBV29-1 | -
TGCAGCGCTGGGACAGGGGCTTCCTACGAGCAGTACTTC | CSAGTGASYEQYF | TRBD1 | TRBJ2-7 | TRBV29-1 | -
TGTGCCAGCAGCTTAGAAGGAGGTCCCGACGAGCAGTACTTC | CASSLEGGPDEQYF | - | TRBJ2-7 | TRBV7-2 | -
TGTGCCAGCAGCCATGTCACGGGGGCTAACTATGGCTACACCTTC | CASSHVTGANYGYTF | - | TRBJ1-2 | TRBV4-2 | -
TGTGCCAGCAGCGTAACTTTAGACGGACTGGAAAAACTGTTTTTT | CASSVTLDGLEKLFF | - | TRBJ1-4 | TRBV27 | -
TGTGCCAGCAGCTTAGTCCCGGGACAGAGGGTCTACGAGCAGTACTTC | CASSLVPGQRVYEQYF | TRBD1 | TRBJ2-7 | TRBV7-2 | -
TGTGCCAGCAGACCCGGACTAGCGGGAGGTAATGAGCAGTTCTTC | CASRPGLAGGNEQFF | TRBD2 | TRBJ2-1 | TRBV4-2 | -
TGTGCCAGCAGTTACACAGGACAGGGGACCAACGGCTACACCTTC | CASSYTGQGTNGYTF | TRBD1 | TRBJ1-2 | TRBV6-2/TRBV6-3 | -
TGTGCCAGCAGCTTAAGCAGCGGACCCTACAATGAGCAGTTCTTC | CASSLSSGPYNEQFF | - | TRBJ2-1 | TRBV11-3 | -
TGCAGTGCTAGTGGGGTCCTAGTGGACTACAATGAGCAGTTCTTC | CSASGVLVDYNEQFF | - | TRBJ2-1 | TRBV20-1 | -
TGTGCCAGCAGTGAACCGGGACTAGCGTTGGGTGAGCAGTTCTTC | CASSEPGLALGEQFF | TRBD2 | TRBJ2-1 | TRBV25-1 | -
TGTGCCAGCAGCCAGCGACTAGCGGGAACTAGGCCGGATGAGCAGTTCTTC | CASSQRLAGTRPDEQFF | TRBD2 | TRBJ2-1 | TRBV3-1/TRBV3-2 | once
TGTGCCAGCTCACCATTCGACACTTACACAGATACGCAGTATTTT | CASSPFDTYTDTQYF | - | TRBJ2-3 | TRBV18 | -
TGCAGTGCTAGTCCTCTCCGTTCTGGGGCCAACGTCCTGACTTTC | CSASPLRSGANVLTF | - | TRBJ2-6 | TRBV20-1 | -
TGTGCCACCAGTGATTTCGGGGAGACCCAGTACTTC | CATSDFGETQYF | - | TRBJ2-5 | TRBV24-1 | few
TGCGCCAGCAGCTTACAGGGGGATAGGTACGAGCAGTACTTC | CASSLQGDRYEQYF | TRBD1 | TRBJ2-7 | TRBV5-1 | -
TGTGCCAGCAGCCCCTTAACGGGAAGGGAGACCCAGTACTTC | CASSPLTGRETQYF | - | TRBJ2-5 | TRBV7-2 | -
TGCGCCAGCAGCTCCACGGACAGGGAGAGAACTGAAGCTTTCTTT | CASSSTDRERTEAFF | TRBD1 | TRBJ1-1 | TRBV4-1 | few
TGTGCCTGGACTCACTCCCGGGGGAGGGCCTCCTACAATGAGCAGTTCTTC | CAWTHSRGRASYNEQFF | TRBD2 | TRBJ2-1 | TRBV30 | -
TGCAGCGTTTATCCGGGACAGGCAAATGAGCAGTTCTTC | CSVYPGQANEQFF | TRBD1 | TRBJ2-1 | TRBV29-1 | medium-sized
TGTGCCAGCAGTTACTCGACAGGAGGAAACACCATATATTTT | CASSYSTGGNTIYF | - | TRBJ1-3 | TRBV6-5 | -
TGTGCCAGCACCACGGGAGGTGGGTTCCGGCAGCCCCAGCATTTT | CASTTGGGFRQPQHF | - | TRBJ1-5 | TRBV6-6 | few
TGTGCCATCAGTGAGGGACTCCCAAACAAATCACCCCTCCACTTT | CAISEGLPNKSPLHF | - | TRBJ1-6 | TRBV10-3 | -
TGTGCCAGCAGTTCGGGCGGGGCAGGGGAAAAACTGTTTTTT | CASSSGGAGEKLFF | - | TRBJ1-4 | TRBV6-5 | -
TGTGCCAGCAGCGCGGGGGGAACAGGGAACTATGGCTACACCTTC | CASSAGGTGNYGYTF | - | TRBJ1-2 | TRBV5-4 | few
TGCGCCAGCAGCTTGACTGGGCGGGACTGGAACTACAATGAGCAGTTCTTC | CASSLTGRDWNYNEQFF | - | TRBJ2-1 | TRBV5-1 | -
TGCAGCGGGACATTGAACACTGAAGCTTTCTTT | CSGTLNTEAFF | - | TRBJ1-1 | TRBV29-1 | -
TGTGCCAGCAGTCACAGGGAGAACACTGAAGCTTTCTTT | CASSHRENTEAFF | - | TRBJ1-1 | TRBV27 | few
TGCGCCAGCAGCCCCGGGAACCGGGAGCAGTACTTC | CASSPGNREQYF | - | TRBJ2-7 | TRBV4-1 | -
TGTGCCAGCAACGCGGGGGGTCTCTCCTACGAGCAGTACTTC | CASNAGGLSYEQYF | TRBD2 | TRBJ2-7 | TRBV2 | -
TGTGCCAGCAGCTTAGGACAGGGCCACTACAATGAGCAGTTCTTC | CASSLGQGHYNEQFF | TRBD1 | TRBJ2-1 | TRBV7-2 | -
TGTGCCAGCAGCCAAGAATCTCCGGGAGTTACAGATACGCAGTATTTT | CASSQESPGVTDTQYF | - | TRBJ2-3 | TRBV3-1/TRBV3-2 | -
TGTGCCAGCAGCTATCAGGGTGGAGACTACGAGCAGTACTTC | CASSYQGGDYEQYF | - | TRBJ2-7 | TRBV7-2 | -
TGCGCCAGCAGCCAGGGACAGGGTGCCGAGCAGTACTTC | CASSQGQGAEQYF | TRBD1 | TRBJ2-7 | TRBV4-1 | once
TGCGCCAGCAGCTGGCGACAGGGAGGTGAGCAGTTCTTC | CASSWRQGGEQFF | - | TRBJ2-1 | TRBV5-1 | -
TGTGCCAGCAGTTACAACCTCGGTACGCAGTATTTT | CASSYNLGTQYF | - | TRBJ2-3 | TRBV6-2/TRBV6-3 | -
TGCGCCAGCAGCCAAACACAGGGCCGCCCTTACGAGCAGTACTTC | CASSQTQGRPYEQYF | - | TRBJ2-7 | TRBV4-1 | -
TGTGCCAGCTCACCAATCACAGCCTCCTACGAGCAGTACTTC | CASSPITASYEQYF | - | TRBJ2-7 | TRBV18 | -
TGTGCCAGCAGCTCCCAGCGACAGGGGGCCGGTGGCTACACCTTC | CASSSQRQGAGGYTF | TRBD1 | TRBJ1-2 | TRBV7-2 | -
TGCGCCAGCAGCTTGGTGGGCAGGGCTCTCACTGAAGCTTTCTTT | CASSLVGRALTEAFF | - | TRBJ1-1 | TRBV5-1 | -
TGTGCCAGCAGCCAAGCTGATCCCAGGGGGGTTCAGCCCCAGCATTTT | CASSQADPRGVQPQHF | TRBD1 | TRBJ1-5 | TRBV4-2 | -